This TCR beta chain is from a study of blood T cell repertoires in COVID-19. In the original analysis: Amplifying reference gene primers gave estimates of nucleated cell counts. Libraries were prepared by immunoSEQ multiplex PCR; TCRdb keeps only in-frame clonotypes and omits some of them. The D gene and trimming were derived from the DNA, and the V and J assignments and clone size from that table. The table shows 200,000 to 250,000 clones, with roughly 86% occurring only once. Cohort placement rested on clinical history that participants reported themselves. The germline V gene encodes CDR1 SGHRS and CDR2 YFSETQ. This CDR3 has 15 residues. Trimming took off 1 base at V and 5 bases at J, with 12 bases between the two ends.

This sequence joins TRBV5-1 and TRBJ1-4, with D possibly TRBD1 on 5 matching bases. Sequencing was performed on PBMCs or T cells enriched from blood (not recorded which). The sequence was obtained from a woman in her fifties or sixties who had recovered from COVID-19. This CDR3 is CASSLNRNINEKLFF. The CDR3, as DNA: TGCGCCAGCAGCTTGAACAGGAACATAAATGAAAAACTGTTTTTT.